This is a list of T cell receptor beta chains from one sample in a study of control samples from healthy donors and cancer patients. Repertoires were generated with immunoSEQ multiplex PCR, while TCRdb's copy carries only in-frame clones and drops some. The sample has 70,000 to 90,000 clones, around 94% seen once. The sample was blood. The receptors shown here come from a woman aged 18-29 years in good health. Both conserved end residues are part of each CDR3. The order of the fields is clone size, D gene, J gene, V gene, CDR3 protein, CDR3 DNA. D genes are given only for firm matches. Size is omitted from some rows. Given values are once, few, many or a class for expanded clones.

abundance: .
d_gene: TRBD1
j_gene: TRBJ1-4
v_gene: TRBV4-2
CDR3aa: CASSQGTGDSTNEKLFF
CDR3nt: TGTGCCAGCAGCCAGGGGACAGGAGATTCAACTAATGAAAAACTGTTTTTT

abundance: once
d_gene: TRBD1
j_gene: TRBJ1-3
v_gene: TRBV9
CDR3aa: CASSVWDSYFSGNTIYF
CDR3nt: TGTGCCAGCAGCGTGTGGGACAGCTACTTCTCTGGAAACACCATATATTTT

abundance: .
d_gene: .
j_gene: TRBJ1-5
v_gene: TRBV6-5
CDR3aa: CASSEIQPQHF
CDR3nt: TGTGCCAGCAGCGAGATTCAGCCCCAGCATTTT

abundance: .
d_gene: .
j_gene: TRBJ1-4
v_gene: TRBV28
CDR3aa: CASSFLGGTEKLFF
CDR3nt: TGTGCCAGCAGTTTCTTGGGGGGCACTGAAAAACTGTTTTTT

abundance: .
d_gene: TRBD1
j_gene: TRBJ1-2
v_gene: TRBV5-4
CDR3aa: CASSLPTGGVGGYTF
CDR3nt: TGTGCCAGCAGCTTACCAACAGGGGGCGTCGGTGGCTACACCTTC

abundance: .
d_gene: .
j_gene: TRBJ2-2
v_gene: TRBV7-9
CDR3aa: CASSLRGSAGELFF
CDR3nt: TGTGCCAGCAGCTTAAGGGGGAGCGCCGGGGAGCTGTTTTTT

abundance: .
d_gene: .
j_gene: TRBJ2-6
v_gene: TRBV19
CDR3aa: CASSIGPYRGANVLTF
CDR3nt: TGTGCCAGTAGTATAGGACCGTATCGAGGGGCCAACGTCCTGACTTTC

abundance: .
d_gene: .
j_gene: TRBJ1-5
v_gene: TRBV24-1
CDR3aa: CATSDPGRQPQHF
CDR3nt: TGTGCCACCAGTGATCCCGGCCGTCAGCCCCAGCATTTT

abundance: once
d_gene: .
j_gene: TRBJ1-1
v_gene: TRBV6-2/TRBV6-3
CDR3aa: CASSLGTEAFF
CDR3nt: TGTGCCAGCAGTCTCGGAACTGAAGCTTTCTTT

abundance: .
d_gene: .
j_gene: TRBJ2-3
v_gene: TRBV3-1/TRBV3-2
CDR3aa: CASSQRETSTDTQYF
CDR3nt: TGTGCCAGCAGCCAGAGAGAGACAAGCACAGATACGCAGTATTTT

abundance: .
d_gene: .
j_gene: TRBJ2-3
v_gene: TRBV3-1/TRBV3-2
CDR3aa: CASSHLDTQYF
CDR3nt: TGTGCCAGCAGCCATCTGGATACGCAGTATTTT

abundance: .
d_gene: .
j_gene: TRBJ2-5
v_gene: TRBV27
CDR3aa: CASRPGYLALETQYF
CDR3nt: TGTGCCAGCAGGCCAGGGTACCTAGCGTTAGAGACCCAGTACTTC

abundance: .
d_gene: .
j_gene: TRBJ1-1
v_gene: TRBV16
CDR3aa: CASSHVRGTEAFF
CDR3nt: TGTGCCAGCAGCCACGTCAGGGGCACTGAAGCTTTCTTT

abundance: .
d_gene: TRBD1
j_gene: TRBJ2-6
v_gene: TRBV28
CDR3aa: CASSLFTGQDSGANVLTF
CDR3nt: TGTGCCAGCAGTTTGTTCACAGGACAGGACTCTGGGGCCAACGTCCTGACTTTC

abundance: .
d_gene: .
j_gene: TRBJ1-4
v_gene: TRBV20-1
CDR3aa: CSASEIGAEEKLFF
CDR3nt: TGCAGTGCCAGTGAAATAGGGGCAGAAGAAAAACTGTTTTTT

abundance: .
d_gene: .
j_gene: TRBJ1-1
v_gene: TRBV19
CDR3aa: CASSILWGGDTEAFF
CDR3nt: TGTGCCAGTAGTATTCTGTGGGGAGGGGACACTGAAGCTTTCTTT